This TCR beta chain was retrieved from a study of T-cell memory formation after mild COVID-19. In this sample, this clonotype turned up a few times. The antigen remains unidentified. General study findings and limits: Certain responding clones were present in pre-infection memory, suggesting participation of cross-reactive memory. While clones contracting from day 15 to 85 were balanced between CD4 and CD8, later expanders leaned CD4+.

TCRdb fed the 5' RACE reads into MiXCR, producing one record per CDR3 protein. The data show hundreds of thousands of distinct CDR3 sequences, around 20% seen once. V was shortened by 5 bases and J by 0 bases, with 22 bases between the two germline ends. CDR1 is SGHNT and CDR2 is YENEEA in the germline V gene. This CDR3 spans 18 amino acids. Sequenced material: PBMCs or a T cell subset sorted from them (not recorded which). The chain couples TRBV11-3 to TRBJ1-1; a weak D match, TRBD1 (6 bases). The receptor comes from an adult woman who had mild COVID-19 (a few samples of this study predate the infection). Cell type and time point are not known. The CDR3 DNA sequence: TGTGCCAGCAGCACATTCGGGGGCGGAACAGGGTTGAACACTGAAGCTTTCTTT. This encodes CASSTFGGGTGLNTEAFF.